This T cell receptor beta chain comes out of a study of shared clonotypes between healthy human individuals (dated by TCRdb to 2019 to 2021). Regarding the complete study: Two women and a few men aged 18 to 49 years were included in the cohort. For each donor, three plates each were used for CD4 naive and CD4 memory, two plates were used for CD8 naive, and one plate was used for CD8 memory. The study deeply sequenced blood TCR repertoires of about 5 healthy adults to estimate repertoire size and the extent of clonotype sharing between individuals. To increase sequencing depth and limit assay-specific biases, different laboratories used diverse techniques to prepare libraries and sequence TCR repertoires. Per donor, leukapheresis produced somewhere between about 0.94 and 9 billion PBMCs.

The donors were healthy, HIV-negative adults who had no recently reported acute infections or vaccinations. Only Caucasian adults living in Nashville, Tennessee, USA were represented among the donors. CD4+ T cells were enriched through magnetic negative selection, after which naive cells were positively selected on CD45RA and the remaining negative fraction served as the memory subset. Blood was collected by leukapheresis, and PBMCs were isolated by Ficoll-Histopaque density gradient centrifugation and then cryopreserved in liquid nitrogen vapor phase. Analytical flow cytometry was used to check the purity and quantity of each magnetically sorted T cell population. Genomic DNA was isolated from every sorted fraction and measured by UV absorbance on a Nanodrop 2000c. V is shortened by 4 bases, J by 4 bases, and the region joining them spans 18 bases. CDR1 and CDR2, looked up from the germline V gene, are SGDLS and YYNGEE. The CDR3 spans 16 residues, from the cysteine through the phenylalanine. The CDR3 DNA has 48 bases and is translated from base 1.

Using the deep immunoSEQ assay, multiplex PCR amplified TCR CDR3 regions from genomic DNA. Extracted genomic DNA from each cell subset was spread evenly across all wells of several immunoSEQ 96-well plates, with each plate serving as a replicate. For sorted subsets, approximately 210 ng of genomic DNA, equivalent to roughly 33,000 T cell genomes, went into each replicate PCR. The purified libraries were quantified using a Qubit 3.0 fluorometer, sized with a Bioanalyzer 2100, and then quantified again using the KAPA Library Quantification kit. A separate single-read 150-cycle Illumina NextSeq 550 flow cell was used to sequence each immunoSEQ 96-well plate. From the authors' description of their analysis: The immunoSEQ output contained only junctional sequences without quality scores, so filtering could not match that applied to full-length reads. Sequences were annotated with PyIR, a Python wrapper for IgBLAST v1.9, using IMGT germline references to assign V/J genes and CDR3. Reads with weak V/J assignments (E-value above 1e-6), missing CDR3, stop codons, out-of-frame junctions, or ambiguous translated residues were removed. V3J clonotypes were defined as sequences sharing the same inferred V gene, J gene, and CDR3 amino acid sequence. The percentage overlap between two repertoires was calculated by dividing the number of shared unique clonotypes by the size of the smaller repertoire. Three approaches were used to assess repertoire richness: RTK rarefaction, the Chao1 estimator, and Recon v2.1 estimates of unobserved clonotypes. Generation probabilities were computed with OLGA for all TCRbeta clonotypes obtained by the gDNA method from a few donors. TCRdb carries this immuneACCESS record with in-frame sequences only. Its versions omit some clonotypes, under half of them owing to an unresolved V gene in the studies checked, with the rest unexplained. V, J and clone size are those of that table, while D and trimming were read from the DNA. Counted in this sample were about 2.4 million clones; under 95% of them appeared once. Approximately 0.37% of the sample is in the top ten clones.

Notes on this clone: Its specific antigen is unknown. Base quality data are lacking; no much larger clone is found one base away.

What the study reported, not specific to this receptor: Pairwise subsampling indicated that sequencing depth was expected to affect the degree of clonotype sharing among donors. Because the study included only a small number of donors, the genetic and exposure-history diversity represented was limited. Larger estimated clonotype richness was generally found for naive subsets than for memory subsets. Incomplete sequencing was indicated by rarefaction of sorted-subset datasets, despite the large sequencing depth. Sampling was restricted to blood, and TCR repertoires in tissues likely differ from the TCR repertoires found in blood. About 5% of naive CD4, 3.5% of naive CD8, around 2.3% of memory CD4, and 0.35% to 0.5% of memory CD8 clonotypes were shared across a few donors. Compared with non-shared clonotypes, clonotypes shared by all four sorted-subset donors had higher generation probabilities.

This chain joins TRBV9 to TRBJ1-3; perhaps TRBD1 is the D gene, with 5 bases matching. The clonotype originates from a man aged 18 to 29 in good health. Some clones in this sample may be carry-over from other donors' samples. Source material: naive CD4+ T cells from PBMCs. In the paper's terms, the cell subset or site label means: CD45RA+ positively selected. The nucleotide sequence reads TGTGCCAGCAGCTCTCAAACCAGGGTTCCCGGAAACACCATATATTTT. It translates to CASSSQTRVPGNTIYF.